The 7 T cell receptor beta chains below come from one sample, sequenced in a study of technical replicates of blood from several donors. TCRdb's copy holds only in-frame clones and misses some; the assay was immunoSEQ multiplex PCR. The table shows about 83,000 clones, with 91% occurring only once. The sample consisted of T cells isolated from PBMCs. These receptors came from a human donor in good health.

The V call is TRBV11-2, the J call TRBJ1-3; D remains unclear. Germline V gene lookup returns CDR1 SGHAT and CDR2 FQNNGV. Trimming stripped 5 bases from V and 0 bases from J, with 17 bases between. The CDR3 sequence is 17 residues long. CDR3 amino acids: CASSPTGGQYSGNTIYF. The CDR3 region has the DNA TGTGCCAGCAGCCCCACGGGCGGGCAGTACTCTGGAAACACCATATATTTT.

This chain joins TRBV7-2 and TRBJ1-2, with 7 bases matching TRBD1. The CDR3 length is 14 residues. After removal of 5 bases from V and 4 bases from J, the junction contained 7 bases not matched to a gene. Germline CDR1 is SGHTA and CDR2 is FQGNSA. As DNA, the CDR3 is TGTGCCAGCAGCGCGGGACAGTCTGCCTATGGCTACACCTTC. Translation: CASSAGQSAYGYTF.

This rearrangement joins TRBV7-9 to TRBJ2-7; D perhaps matches TRBD1 (5 bases). Per the germline V gene, CDR1 is SEHNR and CDR2 is FQNEAQ (reference sequence). This CDR3 is built from 14 residues. V was clipped by 5 bases and J by 1 base, with 12 bases between them. The CDR3 coding sequence is TGTGCCAGCAGCCCTCAGGGTCAGTCCTACGAGCAGTACTTC. Translation: CASSPQGQSYEQYF.

The J gene is TRBJ2-5, the V gene TRBV29-1; the D is unclear. The V end was cut by 4 bases, the J end by 2 bases, with 2 bases between. The CDR3 totals 10 residues. Germline CDR1 SQVTM, CDR2 ANQGSEA. The CDR3 DNA reads TGCAGCGTTGCACAAGAGACCCAGTACTTC. Translation gives CSVAQETQYF.

This clone was seen only once. The chain links TRBV2 to TRBJ1-4; D gene unclear. CDR1 and CDR2 (germline): SNHLY, FYNNEI. The CDR3 length is 12 residues. The ends were cut back, 6 bases at V and 7 bases at J, with 9 bases in the middle. The CDR3 protein is CASRGGSEKLFF. CDR3 DNA sequence: TGTGCCAGCAGAGGAGGGAGTGAAAAACTGTTTTTT.

The chain is built from TRBV28 and TRBJ2-2; D gene unclear. The germline CDR1 and CDR2 sequences are MDHEN and SYDVKM. Deletions cut 3 bases from V and 1 base from J, with 6 bases between. The CDR3 length is 14 residues. The CDR3 loop is CASSFGGNTGELFF. CDR3 DNA: TGTGCCAGCAGTTTTGGCGGGAACACCGGGGAGCTGTTTTTT.

Here the CDR3 DNA reads TGTGCCAGCAGCTTTCTCCGGGAGGGCCTGGGGGAGCAGTACTTC. This encodes CASSFLREGLGEQYF. The chain links TRBV11-2 to TRBJ2-7; 8 nucleotides align to TRBD2. Germline V gene sequence: CDR1 SGHAT, CDR2 FQNNGV. This CDR3 comprises 15 residues. V trimming: 3 bases; J trimming: 7 bases; junction bases outside the gene matches: 11.